The 32 T cell receptor beta chains reported below all come from one sample, sequenced in a study of CD8+ T cells in alopecia areata. Extracted RNA was reverse transcribed, and the resulting cDNA served as sequencing template. Libraries were prepared by immunoSEQ multiplex PCR; TCRdb keeps only in-frame clonotypes and omits some of them. Of about 150,000 clones listed, roughly 50% are singletons. Specimen: CD4+ T cells sorted from blood. Receptors originate from a human donor in good health.

The chain joins TRBV25-1 to TRBJ2-2; TRBD1 agrees at 7 bases. Germline CDR1 and CDR2: MGHDK and SYGVNS. This CDR3 comprises 14 residues. Trimming at V came to 5 bases and at J to 5 bases, leaving 5 bases not matched to a gene. The CDR3 region has the DNA TGTGCCAGCAGTCGACCGGGACAGACCGGGGAGCTGTTTTTT. This translates into CASSRPGQTGELFF. The full variable domain, rest sourced from reference TRBV25-1 and TRBJ2-2, is EADIYQTPRYLVIGTGKKITLECSQTMGHDKMYWYQQDPGMELHLIHYSYGVNSTEKGDLSSESTVSRIRTEHFPLTLESARPSHTSQYLCASSRPGQTGELFFGEGSRLTVL.

This clone was observed a few times. The CDR3 DNA reads TGTGCCATTGGCGGGGGCTTCTCCTACGAGCAGTACTTC. It encodes CAIGGGFSYEQYF. The V gene is TRBV10-3, the J gene TRBJ2-7, with a tentative D call TRBD2 (7 bases). Deletions cut 9 bases from V and 0 bases from J, with 12 bases between. Per the germline V gene, CDR1 is ENHRY and CDR2 is SYGVKD. The CDR3 has 13 residues.

This chain links TRBV6-5 with TRBJ2-5; TRBD2 matches 7 bases. The CDR3 consists of 14 residues. Germline V gene sequence: CDR1 MNHEY, CDR2 SVGAGI. V shed 5 bases and J 4 bases; nucleotides not matched to a gene: 7. The CDR3 loop is CASSGSGARETQYF. CDR3 DNA: TGTGCCAGCAGTGGAAGCGGGGCCCGAGAGACCCAGTACTTC.

V is TRBV7-9 and J is TRBJ1-4; TRBD1 might be the D (6 bases). Between the trimmed V and J ends, which lost 1 base and 4 bases, there was a span of 10 bases. This CDR3 comprises 15 residues. Germline CDR1 SEHNR, CDR2 FQNEAQ (reference sequence). CDR3 sequence reads: CASSLGQGINEKLFF. As DNA, the CDR3 is TGTGCCAGCAGCTTAGGCCAGGGGATTAATGAAAAACTGTTTTTT.

This chain links TRBV29-1 with TRBJ1-1, with D possibly matching TRBD1 (5 bases). The CDR3 sequence is 15 residues long. CDR1 and CDR2 (germline): SQVTM, ANQGSEA. V was shortened by 6 bases and J by 6 bases, with 23 bases between the two germline ends. The CDR3 DNA reads TGCAGCGTCGGGGAGACTGTATGGGCGGGGGCTGAAGCTTTCTTT. As protein: CSVGETVWAGAEAFF.

The chain has TRBV10-2 and TRBJ2-5, with D maybe TRBD1 (6 bases). The CDR3 covers 13 residues. V was clipped by 6 bases and J by 2 bases, with 10 bases between them. CDR1 WSHSY and CDR2 SAAADI come from the germline V gene. Written as DNA, the CDR3 is TGCGCCAGCAGCCAGGACAGACAAGAGACCCAGTACTTC. Its protein product is CASSQDRQETQYF.

As DNA, the CDR3 is TGTGCCGCAGGAGGGGTGAGAGGGACCCAGTACTTC. Protein sequence: CAAGGVRGTQYF. The chain is built from TRBV6-6 and TRBJ2-5, with D perhaps TRBD2 (6 bases). The germline V gene encodes CDR1 MNHNY and CDR2 SVGAGI (reference sequence). The CDR3 sequence is 12 residues long. Trimming removed 11 bases at V and 7 bases at J, with 17 bases between.

This clone was counted a few times. CDR3 coding DNA: TGCGCCAGCAGCTCCTGGGGGCGTTCCGACAATGAGCAGTTCTTC. Amino acid sequence: CASSSWGRSDNEQFF. The chain combines TRBV5-1 with TRBJ2-1; D perhaps matches TRBD1 (6 bases). Germline V gives CDR1 SGHRS, CDR2 YFSETQ. CDR3 size: 15 residues. Trimming shortened V by 3 bases and J by 5 bases, and 15 bases separated the two germline ends.

V usage is TRBV10-3 and J usage is TRBJ2-1; 10 bases map to TRBD2. V lost 0 bases and J lost 6; bases outside the gene matches: 8. The CDR3 contains 17 residues. The germline V gene has CDR1 ENHRY and CDR2 SYGVKD. DNA of the CDR3: TGTGCCATCAGTGAGTCCCCCGGACTAGCGGAATCCAATGAGCAGTTCTTC. Translated, it gives CAISESPGLAESNEQFF.

This clone has only a few counts. The junction and the germline gene differ at one end; a read error may be behind it. The rearrangement joins TRBV10-3 to TRBJ1-5, with 7 bases identical to TRBD1. CDR3 size: 15 residues. Germline V gene lookup returns CDR1 ENHRY and CDR2 SYGVKD. The CDR3 loop is CASSPGTVSNQPQHF. Written as DNA, the CDR3 is TGTGCCAGCAGTCCAGGGACAGTTAGCAATCAGCCCCAGCATTTT.

V usage is TRBV6-5 and J usage is TRBJ1-5, with D tentatively TRBD1 (6 bases). V was clipped by 2 bases and J by 4 bases, with 9 bases between them. In germline, CDR1 is MNHEY, CDR2 SVGAGI. This CDR3 spans 14 amino acids. CDR3 nucleotide sequence: TGTGCCAGCAGTTACAAAGGGGGAAATCAGCCCCAGCATTTT. Translating it yields CASSYKGGNQPQHF.

The sample holds a few counts of this clone. Distinct nucleotide sequences in the sample also encode this CDR3. This chain connects TRBV5-1 to TRBJ2-3, with 8 positions matching TRBD1. Germline values: CDR1 SGHRS, CDR2 YFSETQ. V shed 3 bases, J shed 5 bases, and the junction held 5 bases outside the gene matches. The CDR3 spans 14 residues. The CDR3 protein is CASSSGQGRDTQYF. CDR3 in DNA: TGCGCCAGCAGCTCAGGACAGGGTCGAGATACGCAGTATTTT.

The chain couples TRBV2 to TRBJ1-1; D may be TRBD1 (5 bases). From germline, CDR1 is SNHLY and CDR2 FYNNEI. V lost 8 bases to trimming and J lost 6 bases, with 16 bases between them. The CDR3 contains 13 residues. CDR3 sequence (DNA): TGTGCCAGCGACTCGGGGCAGCTGGCTGAAGCTTTCTTT. This codes for CASDSGQLAEAFF.

The chain combines TRBV28 with TRBJ2-7, with D perhaps TRBD2 (5 bases). Trimming left V 1 base short and J 3 bases short, with 10 bases between. The CDR3 has 14 residues. Looked up from germline, CDR1 is MDHEN and CDR2 is SYDVKM. CDR3 amino acids: CASSLSGLHYEQYF. In DNA, the CDR3 is TGTGCCAGCAGTTTATCAGGACTGCACTACGAGCAGTACTTC.

This clone has more than one count but fewer than ten. The chain employs TRBV14 and TRBJ2-1; possibly TRBD1 or TRBD2 for D (5 bases each). CDR1 SGHDN and CDR2 FVKESK come from the germline V gene. The ends were cut back, 3 bases at V and 2 bases at J, with 14 bases in the middle. The CDR3 covers 16 residues. CDR3 sequence (DNA): TGTGCCAGCAGCCAGGGCCCGGGACCAGCCTACAATGAGCAGTTCTTC. Its translation: CASSQGPGPAYNEQFF.

This clone turned up a few times. CDR3 amino acids: CASRARGVYGMPTDTQYF. In nucleotides, the CDR3 is TGTGCCAGTCGGGCCCGAGGAGTTTATGGGATGCCCACAGATACGCAGTATTTT. The chain uses TRBV19 and TRBJ2-3; D call uncertain. The V gene lost 8 bases and the J gene lost 2 bases, with 26 bases spanning the gap. The length of the CDR3 is 18 residues. Germline CDR1 is LNHDA and CDR2 is SQIVND (reference sequence).

This clone was seen only a few times. The rearrangement uses TRBV29-1 and TRBJ2-3; 14 positions agree with TRBD2. CDR3 length: 15 residues. J was trimmed by 4 bases and V by 5 bases; bases with no gene match: 5. The germline gives CDR1 SQVTM, CDR2 ANQGSEA. Here the CDR3 reads CSVLRLAGGSDTQYF. The CDR3, as DNA: TGCAGCGTTTTACGACTAGCGGGAGGGTCAGATACGCAGTATTTT.

The chain carries TRBV11-1 and TRBJ2-6, with D unresolved. The CDR3 is made up of 12 amino acids. Trimming cost V 3 bases and J 5 bases, with 2 bases left between them. Germline assignment: CDR1 SGHAT and CDR2 FQDESV (reference sequence). The CDR3 DNA follows: TGTGCCAGCAGCTTGTGGGCCAACGTCCTGACTTTC. Its translation: CASSLWANVLTF.

V and J are TRBV29-1 and TRBJ2-5; TRBD2 matches at 10 bases. This CDR3 has 15 amino acids. Trimming took 5 bases from V and 5 from J; bases not matched to a gene: 11. In germline, CDR1 is SQVTM, CDR2 ANQGSEA. The CDR3 spells CSVITSGARVETQYF. DNA for the CDR3: TGCAGCGTTATAACTAGCGGGGCGAGAGTGGAGACCCAGTACTTC.

The chain's CDR3 is CSAGTEGYTF. The CDR3 region has the DNA TGCAGCGCCGGGACGGAAGGCTACACCTTC. The chain has TRBV29-1 and TRBJ1-2, with a possible D match to TRBD1 (5 bases). There are 10 residues in the CDR3. V lost 7 bases and J lost 8, with 11 bases in between. CDR1 and CDR2 from the germline V gene are SQVTM and ANQGSEA.

The V and J genes are TRBV2 and TRBJ1-2, with no clear D. Germline CDR1 SNHLY, CDR2 FYNNEI. The V gene lost 7 bases and the J gene lost 5 bases, with 20 bases spanning the gap. This CDR3 is built from 15 residues. In DNA form, the CDR3 reads TGTGCCAGCACCCTACAGAGCTCCCCGCTTTATGGCTACACCTTC. Encoded protein: CASTLQSSPLYGYTF.

The chain couples TRBV5-6 to TRBJ2-1, with 7 bases lining up with TRBD2. This CDR3 region has 14 residues. V shed 2 bases, J shed 9 bases, and the junction held 8 bases outside the gene matches. Germline values: CDR1 SGHDT, CDR2 YYEEEE. The DNA for the CDR3 is TGTGCCAGCAGCTTTCCAGAGGGGAGGGCTGAGCAGTTCTTC. Translating it yields CASSFPEGRAEQFF.

V is TRBV29-1 and J is TRBJ1-2; weak D call: TRBD1 (5 bases). The CDR3 contains 15 residues. Trimming took 7 bases from V and 1 from J, leaving 19 bases between them. Germline V lookup: CDR1 SQVTM, CDR2 ANQGSEA. CDR3 loop: CSAPILGADNYGYTF. CDR3 nucleotides: TGCAGCGCCCCGATACTAGGGGCAGATAACTATGGCTACACCTTC.

This clone was counted a few times. The V call is TRBV6-6, the J call TRBJ1-3, with 7 bases identical to TRBD1. The germline V gene has CDR1 MNHNY and CDR2 SVGAGI (reference sequence). The CDR3 consists of 14 residues. The J segment lost 2 bases and the V segment lost 5 bases, leaving 3 bases of the junction unmatched. The CDR3 DNA follows: TGTGCCAGCAGTAAGGGGGCGGCTGGAAACACCATATATTTT. Translating gives CASSKGAAGNTIYF.

This clone has more than one count but fewer than ten. The V and J genes are TRBV29-1 and TRBJ1-1; D unresolved. V lost 5 bases, J lost 1 base, and 11 bases lay in between. From germline, CDR1 is SQVTM and CDR2 ANQGSEA. The CDR3 runs 13 residues. The DNA for the CDR3 is TGCAGCGTTAGGGAGGGATCGAACACTGAAGCTTTCTTT. Translated, it gives CSVREGSNTEAFF.

This chain connects TRBV7-2 to TRBJ2-1, with TRBD2 matching over 12 bases. CDR1 and CDR2 (germline): SGHTA, FQGNSA. This CDR3 has 15 amino acids. Trimming cost V 5 bases and J 7 bases; bases outside gene matches: 6. DNA for the CDR3: TGTGCCAGCAGCCCGATACTAGCGGGGGGTAATGAGCAGTTCTTC. Its protein is CASSPILAGGNEQFF. Full variable domain (rest looked up from reference TRBV7-2 and TRBJ2-1): GAGVSQSPSNKVTEKGKDVELRCDPISGHTALYWYRQSLGQGLEFLIYFQGNSAPDKSGLPSDRFSAERTGGSVSTLTIQRTQQEDSAVYLCASSPILAGGNEQFFGPGTRLTVL.

This clone was seen once. The chain's CDR3 is CSVPHAGGETQYF. The CDR3 DNA reads TGCAGCGTGCCCCACGCGGGGGGGGAGACCCAGTACTTC. The chain couples TRBV29-1 to TRBJ2-5; 9 nucleotides match TRBD2. The CDR3 is 13 amino acids. Germline loops: CDR1 SQVTM, CDR2 ANQGSEA. V lost 6 bases and J lost 5; bases outside the gene matches: 7.

J is TRBJ2-2 and V is TRBV30; possibly TRBD2 for D (6 bases). V gave up 3 bases and J gave up 0 bases, with 8 bases separating them. Germline CDR1 reads GTSNPN; CDR2 reads SVGIG (reference sequence). This CDR3 is 14 amino acids long. As DNA, the CDR3 is TGTGCCTGGAGCGGGGGATCGAACACCGGGGAGCTGTTTTTT. As protein: CAWSGGSNTGELFF.

The V call is TRBV30, the J call TRBJ1-1; D is unclear. V shed 1 base and J shed 7 bases, with 4 bases lying between them. Germline V gene lookup returns CDR1 GTSNPN and CDR2 SVGIG (reference sequence). The CDR3 has 10 amino acids. The CDR3 region is CAWSESEAFF. The DNA for the CDR3 is TGTGCCTGGAGTGAGAGTGAAGCTTTCTTT.

The chain joins TRBV14 to TRBJ2-1; TRBD2 agrees at 9 bases. The length of the CDR3 is 16 residues. CDR1 and CDR2 from the germline V gene are SGHDN and FVKESK. V shed 4 bases and J 2 bases; nucleotides not matched to a gene: 6. CDR3 DNA sequence: TGTGCCAGCAGCCCCACTAGCGGGCTAACCTACAATGAGCAGTTCTTC. Protein: CASSPTSGLTYNEQFF. Combining the CDR3 with reference TRBV14 and TRBJ2-1 gives the whole variable domain EAGVTQFPSHSVIEKGQTVTLRCDPISGHDNLYWYRRVMGKEIKFLLHFVKESKQDESGMPNNRFLAERTGGTYSTLKVQPAELEDSGVYFCASSPTSGLTYNEQFFGPGTRLTVL.

The chain combines TRBV7-2 with TRBJ2-3, with TRBD2 as a possible D gene (6 bases). There are 18 residues in the CDR3. V lost 4 bases, J lost 0 bases, and 20 bases lay in between. The germline gives CDR1 SGHTA, CDR2 FQGNSA. The CDR3 region is CASSSSPTGTSSTDTQYF. CDR3 nucleotides: TGTGCCAGCAGCTCTTCACCAACCGGGACTTCGAGCACAGATACGCAGTATTTT.

The chain links TRBV15 to TRBJ1-1; D perhaps matches TRBD1 (6 bases). This CDR3 comprises 14 residues. CDR1 and CDR2 (germline): LNHNV, YYDKDF (reference sequence). Trimming removed 1 base from V and 8 bases from J, with 14 bases in between. The CDR3 DNA sequence: TGTGCCACCAGCAGAGGAAAGGGGGTCGGGGAAGCTTTCTTT. Its protein product is CATSRGKGVGEAFF.